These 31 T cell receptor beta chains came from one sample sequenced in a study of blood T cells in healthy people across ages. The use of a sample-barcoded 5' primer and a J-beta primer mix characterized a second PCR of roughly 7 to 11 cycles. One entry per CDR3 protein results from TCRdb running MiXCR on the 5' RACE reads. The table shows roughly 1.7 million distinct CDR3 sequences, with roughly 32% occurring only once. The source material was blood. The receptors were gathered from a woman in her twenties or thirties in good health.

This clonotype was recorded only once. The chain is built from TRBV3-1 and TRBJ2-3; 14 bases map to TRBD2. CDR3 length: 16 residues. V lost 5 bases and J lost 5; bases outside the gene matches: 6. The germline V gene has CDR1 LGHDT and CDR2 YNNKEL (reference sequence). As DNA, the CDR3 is TGTGCCAGCAGCGAGGGACTAGCGGGAGAATTAGATACGCAGTATTTT. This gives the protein CASSEGLAGELDTQYF.

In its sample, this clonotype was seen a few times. CDR3 protein: CSARSWGQDTTNEKLFF. The DNA for the CDR3 is TGCAGTGCTAGATCCTGGGGACAGGACACAACTAATGAAAAACTGTTTTTT. V is TRBV20-1 and J is TRBJ1-4, with TRBD1 matching 8 bases. V shed 2 bases and J 0 bases; nucleotides not matched to a gene: 8. This CDR3 has 17 residues. Germline V lookup: CDR1 DFQATT, CDR2 SNEGSKA (reference sequence).

CDR3 protein: CASSPRILAGELTGELFF. The CDR3 DNA reads TGTGCCAGCAGCCCCCGAATACTAGCGGGAGAACTAACCGGGGAGCTGTTTTTT. The chain couples TRBV7-6 to TRBJ2-2; TRBD2 aligns across 11 bases. The CDR3 has 18 amino acids. Per germline, CDR1 SGHVS and CDR2 FNYEAQ. Unmatched junction bases numbered 13, after V lost 5 bases and J lost 5 bases.

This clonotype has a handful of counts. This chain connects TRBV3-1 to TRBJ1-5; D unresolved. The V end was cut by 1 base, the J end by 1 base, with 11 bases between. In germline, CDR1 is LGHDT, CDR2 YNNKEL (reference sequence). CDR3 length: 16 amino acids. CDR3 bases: TGTGCCAGCAGCCAAGGTAGTTTGGGCAGCAATCAGCCCCAGCATTTT. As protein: CASSQGSLGSNQPQHF.

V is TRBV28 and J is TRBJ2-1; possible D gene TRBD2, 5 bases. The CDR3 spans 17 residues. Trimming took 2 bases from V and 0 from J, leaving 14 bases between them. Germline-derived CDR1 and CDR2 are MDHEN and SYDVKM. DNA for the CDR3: TGTGCCAGCAGTTTAGCGCACCGGGATCGCTCCTACAATGAGCAGTTCTTC. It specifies CASSLAHRDRSYNEQFF.

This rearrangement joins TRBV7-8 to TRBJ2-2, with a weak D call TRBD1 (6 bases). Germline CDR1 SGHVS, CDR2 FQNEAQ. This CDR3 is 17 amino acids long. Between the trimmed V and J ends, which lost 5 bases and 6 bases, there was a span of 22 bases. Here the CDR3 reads CASSADLRLDSPGELFF. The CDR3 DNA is TGTGCCAGCAGCGCGGATCTTCGGTTGGACAGCCCCGGGGAGCTGTTTTTT.

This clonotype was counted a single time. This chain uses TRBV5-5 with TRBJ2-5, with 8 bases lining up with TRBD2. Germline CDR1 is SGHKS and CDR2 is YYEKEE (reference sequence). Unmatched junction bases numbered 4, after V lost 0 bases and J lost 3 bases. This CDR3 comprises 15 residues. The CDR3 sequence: CASSLAGLAKETQYF. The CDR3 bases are TGTGCCAGCAGCTTGGCCGGACTAGCTAAAGAGACCCAGTACTTC.

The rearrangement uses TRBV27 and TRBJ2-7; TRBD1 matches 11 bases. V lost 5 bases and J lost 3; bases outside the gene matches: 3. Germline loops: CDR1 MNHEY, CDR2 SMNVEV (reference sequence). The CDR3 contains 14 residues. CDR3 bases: TGTGCCAGCAGTATGGGGACAGGGGGCTACGAGCAGTACTTC. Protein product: CASSMGTGGYEQYF.

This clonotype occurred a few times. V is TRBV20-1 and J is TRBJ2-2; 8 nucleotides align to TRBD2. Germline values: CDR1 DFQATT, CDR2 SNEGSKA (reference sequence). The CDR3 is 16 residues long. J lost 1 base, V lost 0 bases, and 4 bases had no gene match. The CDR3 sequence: CSARDGLAGNTGELFF. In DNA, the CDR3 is TGCAGTGCTAGAGATGGTCTAGCGGGGAACACCGGGGAGCTGTTTTTT.

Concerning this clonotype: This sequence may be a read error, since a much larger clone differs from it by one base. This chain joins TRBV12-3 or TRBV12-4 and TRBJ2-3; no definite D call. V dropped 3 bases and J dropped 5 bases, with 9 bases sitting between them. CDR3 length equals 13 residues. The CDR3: CASSFRRIDTQYF. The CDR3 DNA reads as TGTGCCAGCAGTTTTCGACGCATAGATACGCAGTATTTT.

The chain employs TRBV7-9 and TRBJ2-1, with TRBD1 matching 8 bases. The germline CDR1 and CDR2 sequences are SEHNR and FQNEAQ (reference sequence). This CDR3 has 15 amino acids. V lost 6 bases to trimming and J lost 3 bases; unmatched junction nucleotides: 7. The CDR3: CASRQGQGYYNEQFF. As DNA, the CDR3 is TGTGCCAGCAGACAAGGACAGGGTTACTACAATGAGCAGTTCTTC.

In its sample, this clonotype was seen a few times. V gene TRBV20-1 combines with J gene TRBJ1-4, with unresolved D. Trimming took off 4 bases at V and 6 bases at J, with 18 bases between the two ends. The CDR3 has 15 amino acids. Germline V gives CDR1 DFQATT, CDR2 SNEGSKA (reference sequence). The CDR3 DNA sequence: TGCAGTGCTAACCAGGAGGGAGGGAAGGATGAAAAACTGTTTTTT. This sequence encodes CSANQEGGKDEKLFF.

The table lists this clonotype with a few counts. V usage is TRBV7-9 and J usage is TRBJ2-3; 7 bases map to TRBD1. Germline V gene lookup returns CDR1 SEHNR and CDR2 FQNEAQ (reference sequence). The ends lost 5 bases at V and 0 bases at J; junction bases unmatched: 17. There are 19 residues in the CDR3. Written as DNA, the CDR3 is TGTGCCAGCAGCGGTTGGGGTAAGGGGACAGAGATTAGCACAGATACGCAGTATTTT. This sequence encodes CASSGWGKGTEISTDTQYF.

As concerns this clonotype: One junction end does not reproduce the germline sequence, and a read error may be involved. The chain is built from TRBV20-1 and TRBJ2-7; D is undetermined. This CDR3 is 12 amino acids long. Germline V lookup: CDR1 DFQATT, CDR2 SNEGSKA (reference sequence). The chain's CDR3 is CSASPGSHEQYF. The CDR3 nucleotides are TGCAGTGCTAGTCCGGGCTCCCACGAGCAGTACTTC.

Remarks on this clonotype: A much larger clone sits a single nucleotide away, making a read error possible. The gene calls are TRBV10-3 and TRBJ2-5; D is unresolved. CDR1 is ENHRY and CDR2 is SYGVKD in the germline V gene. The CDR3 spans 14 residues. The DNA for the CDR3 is TGTGCCATCGGCGAGACCCAGAGGCAAGAGACCCGGTACTTC. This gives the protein CAIGETQRQETRYF.

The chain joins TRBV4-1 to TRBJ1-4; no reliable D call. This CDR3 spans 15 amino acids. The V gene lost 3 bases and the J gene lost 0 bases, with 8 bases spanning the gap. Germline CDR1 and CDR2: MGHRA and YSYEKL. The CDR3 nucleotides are TGCGCCAGCAGCCACCCGGGAGCAACTAATGAAAAACTGTTTTTT. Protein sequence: CASSHPGATNEKLFF.

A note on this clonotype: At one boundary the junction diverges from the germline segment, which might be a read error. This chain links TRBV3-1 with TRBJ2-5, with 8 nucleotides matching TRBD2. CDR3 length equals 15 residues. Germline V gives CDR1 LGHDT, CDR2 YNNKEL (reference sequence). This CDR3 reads CASGSGASMIEAQYF. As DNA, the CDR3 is TGTGCCAGCGGTAGCGGGGCGAGCATGATAGAGGCCCAGTACTTC.

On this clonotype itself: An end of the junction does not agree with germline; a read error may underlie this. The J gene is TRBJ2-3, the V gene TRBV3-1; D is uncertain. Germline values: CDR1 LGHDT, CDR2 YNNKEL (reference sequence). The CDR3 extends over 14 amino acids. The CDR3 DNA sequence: TGTGCCGGCAGCCATTATAGTGCGGCAGATACGCAGTATTTT. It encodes CAGSHYSAADTQYF.

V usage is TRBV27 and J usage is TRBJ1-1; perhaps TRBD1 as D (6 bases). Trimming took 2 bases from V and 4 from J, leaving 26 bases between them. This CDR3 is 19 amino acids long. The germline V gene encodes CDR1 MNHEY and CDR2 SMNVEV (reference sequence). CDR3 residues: CASSLGLGGHRRPSTEAFF. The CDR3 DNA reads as TGTGCCAGCAGTTTAGGGTTGGGGGGACACCGAAGACCGAGCACTGAAGCTTTCTTT.

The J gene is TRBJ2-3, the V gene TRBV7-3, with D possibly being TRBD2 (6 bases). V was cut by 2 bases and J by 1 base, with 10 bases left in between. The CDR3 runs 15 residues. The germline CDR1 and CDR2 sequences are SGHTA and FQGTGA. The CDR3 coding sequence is TGTGCCAGCAGCTTAGGGATAGCGGGCACAGATACGCAGTATTTT. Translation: CASSLGIAGTDTQYF.

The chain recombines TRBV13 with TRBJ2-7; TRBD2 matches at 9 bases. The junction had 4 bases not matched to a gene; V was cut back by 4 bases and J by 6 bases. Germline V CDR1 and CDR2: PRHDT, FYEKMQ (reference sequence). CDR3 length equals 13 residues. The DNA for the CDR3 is TGTGCCAGCAGCTACCTAGCGGGGTTCGAGCAGTACTTC. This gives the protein CASSYLAGFEQYF.

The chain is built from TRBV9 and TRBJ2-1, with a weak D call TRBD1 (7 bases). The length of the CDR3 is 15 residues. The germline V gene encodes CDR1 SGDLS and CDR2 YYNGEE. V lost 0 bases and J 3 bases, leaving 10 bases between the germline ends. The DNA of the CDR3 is TGTGCCAGCAGCGTAGGACAGGGACTCTACAATGAGCAGTTCTTC. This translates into CASSVGQGLYNEQFF.

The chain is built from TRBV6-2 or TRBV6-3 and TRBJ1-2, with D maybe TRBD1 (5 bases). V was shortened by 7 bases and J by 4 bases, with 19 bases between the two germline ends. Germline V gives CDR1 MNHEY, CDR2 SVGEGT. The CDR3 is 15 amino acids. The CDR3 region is CASTKRGAFGYGYTF. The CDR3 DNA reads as TGTGCCAGCACCAAACGCGGGGCATTCGGCTATGGCTACACCTTC.

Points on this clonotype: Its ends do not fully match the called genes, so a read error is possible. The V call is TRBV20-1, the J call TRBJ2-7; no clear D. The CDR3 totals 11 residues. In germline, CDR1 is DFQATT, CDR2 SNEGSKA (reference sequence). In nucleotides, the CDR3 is TGCAGTGCCACGCCAGCCTACAAGCAGTACTTC. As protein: CSATPAYKQYF.

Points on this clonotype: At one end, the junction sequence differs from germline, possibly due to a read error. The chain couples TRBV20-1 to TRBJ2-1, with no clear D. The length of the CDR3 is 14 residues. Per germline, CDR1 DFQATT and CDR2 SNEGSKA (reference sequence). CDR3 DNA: TGCAGTGCTAGAGCCAGAAGCTCCTACAATAAGCAGTTCTTC. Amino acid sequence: CSARARSSYNKQFF.

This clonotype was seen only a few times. The CDR3 bases are TGTGCCAGCAGTGCGACTAGATACTACGAGCAGTACTTC. It yields the protein CASSATRYYEQYF. This chain connects TRBV6-2 or TRBV6-3 to TRBJ2-7; possibly TRBD2 for D (6 bases). The V end was cut by 5 bases, the J end by 3 bases, with 11 bases between. This CDR3 is 13 amino acids long. The V gene's germline CDR1 is MNHEY and CDR2 SVGEGT.

In DNA, the CDR3 is TGTGCCACCAGCAGAGAGGGACAGGGGATCACAGATACGCAGTATTTT. As protein: CATSREGQGITDTQYF. The chain has TRBV15 and TRBJ2-3; 10 nucleotides match TRBD1. CDR3 length: 16 amino acids. The germline V gene encodes CDR1 LNHNV and CDR2 YYDKDF (reference sequence). V gave up 0 bases and J gave up 2 bases; unmatched junction bases: 2. The whole variable domain, filled in from reference TRBV15 and TRBJ2-3, reads DAMVIQNPRYQVTQFGKPVTLSCSQTLNHNVMYWYQQKSSQAPKLLFHYYDKDFNNEADTPDNFQSRRPNTSFCFLDIRSPGLGDTAMYLCATSREGQGITDTQYFGPGTRLTVL.

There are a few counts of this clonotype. As DNA, the CDR3 is TGTGCCAGCAGTTTCACATCCGGGGAGCTGTTTTTT. Amino acids: CASSFTSGELFF. The chain recombines TRBV12-3 or TRBV12-4 with TRBJ2-2; D not resolved. Trimming shortened V by 3 bases and J by 6 bases, and 5 bases separated the two germline ends. The CDR3 has 12 residues.

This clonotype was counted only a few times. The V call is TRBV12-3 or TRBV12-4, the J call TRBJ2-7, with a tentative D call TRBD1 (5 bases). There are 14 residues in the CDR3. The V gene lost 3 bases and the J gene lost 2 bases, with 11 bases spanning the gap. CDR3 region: CASSFTQGTYEQYF. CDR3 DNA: TGTGCCAGCAGTTTTACCCAGGGAACCTACGAGCAGTACTTC.

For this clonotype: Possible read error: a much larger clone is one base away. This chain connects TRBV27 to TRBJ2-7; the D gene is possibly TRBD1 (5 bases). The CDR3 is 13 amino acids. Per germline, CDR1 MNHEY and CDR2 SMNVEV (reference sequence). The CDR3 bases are TGTGTCAGCAGTTTAAATCAGGGCTACGAGCAGTACTTC. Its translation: CVSSLNQGYEQYF.

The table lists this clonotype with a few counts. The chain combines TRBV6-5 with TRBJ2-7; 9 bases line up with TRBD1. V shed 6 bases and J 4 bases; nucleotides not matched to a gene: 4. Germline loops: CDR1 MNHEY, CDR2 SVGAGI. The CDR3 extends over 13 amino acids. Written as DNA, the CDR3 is TGTGCCAGCAGGAAAGGACAGGGGTACGAGCAGTACTTC. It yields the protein CASRKGQGYEQYF.